The T cell receptor beta chain under discussion was sequenced for a study of blood T cell repertoires in COVID-19 (TCRdb year 2020). About the full investigation: Samples from collaborators originated in the United States, Italy and Spain and spanned both the acute and convalescent phases of COVID-19. The material from the prospective study consisted of cDNA or gDNA derived from T cells, B-cell-depleted T cells, or PBMCs. The dataset comprised deeply sampled blood TCRbeta repertoires from subjects exposed to, actively infected with, or recovered from COVID-19. The repertoires were made available in a free public database intended to serve as a resource for research on the immune response to SARS-CoV-2. The samples were drawn from two sources: the first 160 participants of the ongoing ImmuneRACE study, and 1,200 or so subjects contributed by 6 global collaborators. Sample metadata almost always included a de-identified subject ID, COVID-19 status, age in years and sex. HLA class I and class II types, where available, came from metadata supplied by the sample provider rather than from assay-based typing.

TCRbeta CDR3 regions were amplified from genomic DNA using the immunoSEQ Assay, a bias-controlled multiplex PCR. The source study handled its data this way. The number of nucleated cells in each sample was estimated from the amplification of reference gene primers within the assay. To quantify the absolute abundance of each unique TCRbeta CDR3 rearrangement, sequence reads were collapsed and filtered. For each sample, productive Simpson clonality was calculated by taking the square root of Simpson's diversity index across productive rearrangements. The clones in this table, taken by TCRdb from immuneACCESS, are in-frame only. Not every clone is retained; where verified, under half of the shortfall comes from an unresolved V gene, and the cause of the rest is unknown. The V and J calls and clone size are taken from that table; D and trimming were inferred from the DNA. This sample comprises approximately 150,000 clones, roughly 87% of them detected only once. The ten largest make up roughly 1.6% of the sample.

For this clone: Its antigen is unknown. Base qualities are not provided; no much larger clone lies one nucleotide away.

Each collaborating institution followed its own protocols to collect whole blood in K2EDTA tubes. For TCRbeta analysis, collaborators shipped samples as frozen whole blood, isolated PBMCs, or DNA extracted from either of those sample types. Paper-wide results and their limitations: Clinical and demographic metadata were provided uncurated, with the amount varying by source and participant.

CDR1 and CDR2, per the germline V gene, are KGHSH and LQKENI. Trimming accounts for 1 base at V and 2 bases at J, while the number of junction bases matched to no gene is 7. The CDR3 holds 17 amino acids from the cysteine to the phenylalanine. Only the CDR3 DNA is retained, 51 bases long and in frame from the first base. The specimen was peripheral blood. The source is a woman aged 45-60 years with acute or convalescent COVID-19. The chain was built from TRBV18 and TRBJ2-2; 7 bases in between match TRBD2. The CDR3 amino acid sequence is: CASSPRRGYLNTGELFF. The nucleotides read TGTGCCAGCTCACCACGGCGGGGGTACCTTAACACCGGGGAGCTGTTTTTT.